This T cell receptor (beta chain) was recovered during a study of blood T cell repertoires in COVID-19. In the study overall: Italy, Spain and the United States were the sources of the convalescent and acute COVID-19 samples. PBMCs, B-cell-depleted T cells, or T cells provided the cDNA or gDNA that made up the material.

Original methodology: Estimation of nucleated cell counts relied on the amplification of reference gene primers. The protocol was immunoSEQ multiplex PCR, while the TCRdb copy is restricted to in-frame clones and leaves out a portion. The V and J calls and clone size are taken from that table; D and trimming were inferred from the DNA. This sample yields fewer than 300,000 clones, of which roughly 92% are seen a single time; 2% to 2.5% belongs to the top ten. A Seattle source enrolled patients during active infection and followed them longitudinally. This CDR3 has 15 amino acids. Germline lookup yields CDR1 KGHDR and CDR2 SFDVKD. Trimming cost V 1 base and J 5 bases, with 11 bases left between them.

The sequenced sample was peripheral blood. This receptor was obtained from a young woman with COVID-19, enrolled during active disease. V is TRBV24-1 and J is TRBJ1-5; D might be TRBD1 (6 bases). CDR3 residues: CATSDFRTAYQPQHF. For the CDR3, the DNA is TGTGCCACCAGTGATTTCCGGACAGCTTATCAGCCCCAGCATTTT.